This entry describes one TCR beta chain. The entry originates in a study of shared T cell receptors in the human thymus. Germline-derived CDR1 and CDR2 are ENHRY and SYGVKD. V shed 8 bases and J shed 0 bases, with 21 bases lying between them. The CDR3 totals 17 residues. The method was immunoSEQ multiplex PCR; TCRdb's version includes in-frame clones alone and lacks a portion of them. In the table there are some 720,000 clones, approximately 90% of which are singletons. The sample also formed part of further work on human thymus T cells. That study adds: Donation was from healthy Finnish infants who were having corrective surgery that addressed congenital heart defects. Thymus specimens were resections from corrective heart surgery. An apparent bias in V and J gene usage was seen in thymic and blood repertoires. As related research reported, thymic repertoires overlapped highly among unrelated individuals.

The sample comprised thymocytes. The J gene is TRBJ2-3, the V gene TRBV10-3; D may be TRBD2 (6 bases). This sequence originates from a boy in the first two years of life with a congenital heart defect. The CDR3 sequence is CAIGSRIAASSTDTQYF. As DNA, the CDR3 is TGTGCCATCGGGAGTAGAATAGCGGCCTCTAGCACAGATACGCAGTATTTT.